These 29 T cell receptor beta chains originate from one sample sequenced in a study of blood T cell repertoires in COVID-19. Measured with immunoSEQ multiplex PCR; TCRdb has only the in-frame clones, and not every one. The sample carries a few hundred thousand clones, approximately 85% recorded once. Sequencing was done on a sample of PBMCs or T cells enriched from blood (not recorded which). These receptors were taken from a man aged 25 to 40 who had recovered from COVID-19.

The chain is built from TRBV7-9 and TRBJ1-1, with TRBD1 matching over 8 bases. The CDR3 extends over 18 amino acids. Per germline, CDR1 SEHNR and CDR2 FQNEAQ (reference sequence). V trimming: 1 base; J trimming: 3 bases; junction bases outside the gene matches: 13. The CDR3 bases are TGTGCCAGCAGCTTAGGTAGTCGGACAGGGAGAGGGTACACTGAAGCTTTCTTT. This translates into CASSLGSRTGRGYTEAFF.

V is TRBV5-1 and J is TRBJ1-3; 7 bases fit TRBD1. V lost 4 bases, J lost 2 bases, and 6 bases stayed unmatched. Germline V CDR1 and CDR2: SGHRS, YFSETQ. CDR3 length equals 15 residues. The chain's CDR3 is CASSREGATGNTIYF. Here the CDR3 DNA reads TGCGCCAGCAGCCGGGAGGGGGCGACTGGAAACACCATATATTTT.

Only one count was recorded for this clone. This sequence joins TRBV27 and TRBJ2-7; D possibly corresponds to TRBD1 (6 bases). CDR3 length: 14 residues. Deletions cut 7 bases from V and 0 bases from J, with 13 bases between. The germline V gene has CDR1 MNHEY and CDR2 SMNVEV (reference sequence). CDR3 protein: CASIPFRGSYEQYF. In DNA form, the CDR3 reads TGTGCCAGCATACCCTTCAGGGGCTCCTACGAGCAGTACTTC.

The chain uses TRBV11-3 and TRBJ2-1, with 8 bases fitting TRBD2. Per germline, CDR1 SGHNT and CDR2 YENEEA. Trimming took 4 bases from V and 4 from J; bases not matched to a gene: 6. The CDR3 contains 15 residues. CDR3 sequence (DNA): TGTGCCAGCAGCTCCGCCGGGACTAGATACAATGAGCAGTTCTTC. This gives the protein CASSSAGTRYNEQFF.

The gene calls are TRBV5-1 and TRBJ1-5; D might be TRBD1 (5 bases). Germline V gene sequence: CDR1 SGHRS, CDR2 YFSETQ. This CDR3 region has 15 residues. The germline V and J ends were trimmed by 0 bases and 0 bases, with 7 bases remaining between them. The CDR3 nucleotides are TGCGCCAGCAGCTTGGATGGACATAGCAATCAGCCCCAGCATTTT. Amino acids: CASSLDGHSNQPQHF.

The CDR3 coding sequence is TGTGCCTGGAGTGTACGGGACAGGGGATCGAGTGGCTACACCTTC. Amino acids: CAWSVRDRGSSGYTF. This rearrangement joins TRBV30 to TRBJ1-2; 10 positions match TRBD1. The germline CDR1 and CDR2 sequences are GTSNPN and SVGIG (reference sequence). V lost 0 bases to trimming and J lost 7 bases; unmatched junction nucleotides: 8. This CDR3 region has 15 residues.

The genes are TRBV13 and TRBJ1-1; D gene unclear. There are 15 residues in the CDR3. Germline V CDR1 and CDR2: PRHDT, FYEKMQ (reference sequence). V was shortened by 2 bases and J by 0 bases, with 10 bases between the two germline ends. CDR3 residues: CASSLFPGLNTEAFF. In nucleotides, the CDR3 is TGTGCCAGCAGCTTATTCCCGGGGTTGAACACTGAAGCTTTCTTT.

This clone was found once. The V gene is TRBV4-2, the J gene TRBJ2-2; the D is unclear. The germline CDR1 and CDR2 sequences are LGHNA and YNFKEQ. The CDR3 sequence is 14 residues long. V was cut by 1 base and J by 10 bases, with 13 bases left in between. The CDR3 DNA follows: TGTGCCAGCAGCCAAGGACGGAGCTCTGAGGAGCTGTTTTTT. Its protein product is CASSQGRSSEELFF.

The genes are TRBV30 and TRBJ1-5; 8 bases align to TRBD1. Germline V lookup: CDR1 GTSNPN, CDR2 SVGIG (reference sequence). There are 15 residues in the CDR3. With 3 bases clipped from V and 2 bases from J, the junction kept 6 bases outside the gene matches. CDR3 bases: TGTGCCTGGAGCTCAGGGGGCTGGGGCAATCAGCCCCAGCATTTT. Translating gives CAWSSGGWGNQPQHF. The full variable domain, rest sourced from reference TRBV30 and TRBJ1-5, is SQTIHQWPATLVQPVGSPLSLECTVEGTSNPNLYWYRQAAGRGLQLLFYSVGIGQISSEVPQNLSASRPQDRQFILSSKKLLLSDSGFYLCAWSSGGWGNQPQHFGDGTRLSIL.

The chain is built from TRBV29-1 and TRBJ1-1; perhaps TRBD1 as D (5 bases). This CDR3 has 14 amino acids. Germline lookup yields CDR1 SQVTM and CDR2 ANQGSEA. V lost 5 bases and J 4 bases, leaving 17 bases between the germline ends. The CDR3 is CSVLRDLGGTEAFF. The CDR3 coding sequence is TGCAGCGTTCTGCGTGACCTGGGGGGCACTGAAGCTTTCTTT.

DNA of the CDR3: TGTGCCAGCAGCCTGACTAGCGGGGGGTGGACCGGGGAGCTGTTTTTT. It specifies CASSLTSGGWTGELFF. The rearrangement uses TRBV7-2 and TRBJ2-2, with 13 bases lining up with TRBD2. V dropped 5 bases and J dropped 5; count of bases not matched to a gene: 5. Germline lookup yields CDR1 SGHTA and CDR2 FQGNSA. The CDR3 runs to 16 residues.

The genes are TRBV9 and TRBJ2-1, with 11 bases lining up with TRBD2. The CDR3 has 16 amino acids. V lost 3 bases and J lost 2; bases outside the gene matches: 4. Germline CDR1 is SGDLS and CDR2 is YYNGEE. The CDR3 spells CASSALAGGTYNEQFF. Here the CDR3 DNA reads TGTGCCAGCAGCGCGCTAGCGGGGGGCACCTACAATGAGCAGTTCTTC.

The chain is built from TRBV5-5 and TRBJ2-2; TRBD1 aligns across 7 bases. Trimming took 4 bases from V and 3 from J; bases not matched to a gene: 3. The V gene's germline CDR1 is SGHKS and CDR2 YYEKEE (reference sequence). The CDR3 is 14 amino acids. The CDR3 protein is CASSPGQYTGELFF. CDR3 DNA sequence: TGTGCCAGCAGCCCGGGACAGTACACCGGGGAGCTGTTTTTT.

V is TRBV27 and J is TRBJ1-4; a weak D match, TRBD1 (6 bases). This CDR3 spans 18 amino acids. Germline V gene data show CDR1 as MNHEY and CDR2 as SMNVEV (reference sequence). Trimming cost V 5 bases and J 8 bases, with 27 bases left between them. This CDR3 is CASSRPPGVGAGREKLFF. CDR3 DNA sequence: TGTGCCAGCAGTCGACCCCCCGGGGTGGGGGCCGGTAGGGAAAAACTGTTTTTT. The whole variable domain, filled in from reference TRBV27 and TRBJ1-4, reads EAQVTQNPRYLITVTGKKLTVTCSQNMNHEYMSWYRQDPGLGLRQIYYSMNVEVTDKGDVPEGYKVSRKEKRNFPLILESPSPNQTSLYFCASSRPPGVGAGREKLFFGSGTQLSVL.

Remarks on this clone: Relative to the germline gene, one junction end is altered; a read error may explain this. The V and J genes are TRBV27 and TRBJ1-6; unclear D gene. The CDR3 runs 15 residues. Looked up from germline, CDR1 is MNHEY and CDR2 is SMNVEV (reference sequence). The CDR3 spells CASSMGRQVASPFHF. CDR3 DNA sequence: TGTGCCAGCAGTATGGGCCGGCAGGTCGCATCACCCTTCCACTTT.

This CDR3 is CASSAKRGGYNEQFF. The CDR3, as DNA: TGTGCCAGCAGCGCCAAACGGGGGGGCTACAATGAGCAGTTCTTC. The chain uses TRBV6-4 and TRBJ2-1, with TRBD2 identical over 8 bases. CDR3 size: 15 residues. Germline CDR1 and CDR2: MRHNA and SNTAGT. V lost 6 bases and J lost 3; bases outside the gene matches: 7.

Only one count was recorded for this clone. This rearrangement joins TRBV27 to TRBJ2-7, with a possible D match to TRBD2 (6 bases). Trimming stripped 0 bases from V and 2 bases from J, with 11 bases between. The V gene's germline CDR1 is MNHEY and CDR2 SMNVEV (reference sequence). The CDR3 is 15 residues long. Here the CDR3 reads CASSLSWGVAYEQYF. The CDR3 DNA follows: TGTGCCAGCAGTTTATCGTGGGGGGTGGCCTACGAGCAGTACTTC.

For the CDR3, the DNA is TGTGCCAGTCAGACAGGGGCGCGTGATGGCTACACCTTC. Protein: CASQTGARDGYTF. The gene calls are TRBV6-5 and TRBJ1-2; 8 bases match TRBD1. V was clipped by 9 bases and J by 6 bases; unmatched bases: 9. The CDR3 sequence is 13 residues long. CDR1 and CDR2 (germline): MNHEY, SVGAGI.

The genes are TRBV12-5 and TRBJ1-3, with TRBD1 as a possible D gene (5 bases). The CDR3 is 16 amino acids. Trimming took 4 bases from V and 0 from J, leaving 13 bases between them. Germline-derived CDR1 and CDR2 are LGHNT and FRNRAP. CDR3 protein: CASGWGAGNSGNTIYF. The CDR3 coding sequence is TGTGCTAGTGGTTGGGGCGCAGGCAACTCTGGAAACACCATATATTTT.

The rearrangement joins TRBV7-2 to TRBJ1-1; TRBD1 matches at 7 bases. There are 13 residues in the CDR3. Germline-derived CDR1 and CDR2 are SGHTA and FQGNSA. Trimming at V came to 5 bases and at J to 4 bases, leaving 4 bases not matched to a gene. The CDR3, as DNA: TGTGCCAGCAGCACGGGACAGATCACTGAAGCTTTCTTT. Its translation is CASSTGQITEAFF.

CDR3 coding DNA: TGTGCCAGCAGCTTAGCCGCCACAGGGGGCTGGGAGACCCAGTACTTC. Its translation is CASSLAATGGWETQYF. The chain employs TRBV7-2 and TRBJ2-5; the match to TRBD1 covers 9 bases. Germline CDR1 SGHTA, CDR2 FQGNSA. This CDR3 spans 16 amino acids. Germline trimming cut 0 bases from V and 5 bases from J; bases unmatched to any gene: 7. Drawing the rest from reference TRBV7-2 and TRBJ2-5, the complete variable domain is GAGVSQSPSNKVTEKGKDVELRCDPISGHTALYWYRQSLGQGLEFLIYFQGNSAPDKSGLPSDRFSAERTGGSVSTLTIQRTQQEDSAVYLCASSLAATGGWETQYFGPGTRLLVL.

The chain recombines TRBV7-3 with TRBJ1-1; possible D gene TRBD1, 6 bases. V dropped 5 bases and J dropped 1 base, with 11 bases sitting between them. Germline loops: CDR1 SGHTA, CDR2 FQGTGA. The CDR3 is 14 residues long. The CDR3 DNA follows: TGTGCCAGCAGCCCAGGGGTCTCGAACACTGAAGCTTTCTTT. Amino acid sequence: CASSPGVSNTEAFF.

The chain carries TRBV7-9 and TRBJ2-7; D might be TRBD2 (5 bases). The CDR3 length is 15 residues. Deletions cut 5 bases from V and 6 bases from J, with 20 bases between. CDR1 SEHNR and CDR2 FQNEAQ come from the germline V gene (reference sequence). The CDR3 nucleotides are TGTGCCAGCAGCCCAAATCTTGACCGCGAGGGCGAGCAGTACTTC. It translates to CASSPNLDREGEQYF.

The chain is built from TRBV6-2 or TRBV6-3 and TRBJ1-4; unclear D gene. This CDR3 comprises 13 residues. Trimming left V 2 bases short and J 8 bases short, with 9 bases between. Germline CDR1 MNHEY, CDR2 SVGEGT. CDR3 in DNA: TGTGCCAGCAGTTACGTAAAGACAGAAAAACTGTTTTTT. This codes for CASSYVKTEKLFF.

The chain uses TRBV5-1 and TRBJ2-7, with D uncertain. The CDR3 is 12 amino acids. With 3 bases removed from V and 1 base from J, the gap between germline ends came to 5 bases. CDR1 is SGHRS and CDR2 is YFSETQ in the germline V gene. CDR3 sequence (DNA): TGCGCCAGCAGCTCCCCTTCCTACGAGCAGTACTTC. As protein: CASSSPSYEQYF.

The V and J genes are TRBV10-3 and TRBJ2-7; D is uncertain. From germline, CDR1 is ENHRY and CDR2 SYGVKD. The CDR3 is made up of 12 amino acids. Trimming took off 1 base at V and 2 bases at J, with 3 bases between the two ends. CDR3 in amino acids: CAISEFAYEQYF. For the CDR3, the DNA is TGTGCCATCAGTGAGTTCGCCTACGAGCAGTACTTC.

This chain connects TRBV19 to TRBJ2-3; 9 bases line up with TRBD1. Unmatched junction bases numbered 9, after V lost 5 bases and J lost 3 bases. The CDR3 is 16 residues long. Germline assignment: CDR1 LNHDA and CDR2 SQIVND (reference sequence). The CDR3 DNA reads TGTGCCAGTAGTGCCCCACAGGGGGCGCGGACAGATACGCAGTATTTT. Its translation is CASSAPQGARTDTQYF.

A note on this clone: One end of the junction does not line up with germline, which may come from a read error. The chain employs TRBV7-7 and TRBJ2-2; TRBD1 might be the D (6 bases). Germline V gives CDR1 SSHAT, CDR2 FNYEAQ (reference sequence). This CDR3 region has 15 residues. As DNA, the CDR3 is TGTGCTAGCAGCCTGGGGGCACGTGGTACCGGGGAGCTGTTTTTT. The encoded protein is CASSLGARGTGELFF.

This clone was seen only once. This CDR3 is CASSPGQRLANYGYTF. The CDR3, as DNA: TGTGCCAGCAGCCCGGGACAGCGGCTAGCTAACTATGGCTACACCTTC. This rearrangement joins TRBV7-8 to TRBJ1-2; 7 nucleotides align to TRBD1. The CDR3 covers 16 residues. Germline values: CDR1 SGHVS, CDR2 FQNEAQ. V gave up 5 bases and J gave up 0 bases; unmatched junction bases: 9.